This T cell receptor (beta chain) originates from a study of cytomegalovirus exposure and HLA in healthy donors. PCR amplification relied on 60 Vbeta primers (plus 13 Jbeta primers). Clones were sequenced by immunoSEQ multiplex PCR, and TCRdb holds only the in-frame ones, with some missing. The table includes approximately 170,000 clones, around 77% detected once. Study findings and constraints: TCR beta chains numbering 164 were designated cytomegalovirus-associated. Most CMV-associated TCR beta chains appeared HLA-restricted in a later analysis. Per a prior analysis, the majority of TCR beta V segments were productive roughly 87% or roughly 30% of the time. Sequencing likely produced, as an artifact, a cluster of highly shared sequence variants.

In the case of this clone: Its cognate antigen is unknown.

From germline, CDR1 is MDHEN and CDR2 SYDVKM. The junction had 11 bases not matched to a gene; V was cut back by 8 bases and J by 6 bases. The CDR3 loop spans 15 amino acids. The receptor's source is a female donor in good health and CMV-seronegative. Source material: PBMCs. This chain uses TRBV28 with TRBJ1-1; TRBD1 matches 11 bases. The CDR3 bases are TGTGCCAGCTGCACGGTGGGGACAGGGGGTGCTGAAGCTTTCTTT. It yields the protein CASCTVGTGGAEAFF.